The entry that follows covers one T cell receptor (beta chain) sequence. Germline V gene sequence: CDR1 SGHRS, CDR2 YFSETQ. V dropped 0 bases and J dropped 3 bases, with 6 bases sitting between them. The CDR3 runs 14 residues. This entry is derived from a study of control samples from healthy donors and cancer patients. TCRdb's table, derived via immunoSEQ multiplex PCR, lists solely in-frame clones and lacks some. The sample yields about 160,000 clones, approximately 90% seen once. Sequenced material: blood. The clonotype originates from a young man in good health. The chain is built from TRBV5-1 and TRBJ1-4, with a weak D call TRBD1 (5 bases). This chain's CDR3 is CASSLGGANEKLFF. The DNA of the CDR3 is TGCGCCAGCAGCTTGGGGGGGGCTAATGAAAAACTGTTTTTT.